Listed below are T cell receptor beta chains from one sample, sequenced in a study of blood T cell repertoires in COVID-19. The data were produced by immunoSEQ multiplex PCR, yet TCRdb's version contains in-frame clones alone and is incomplete. The sample has fewer than 250,000 clones, roughly 86% seen once; the top ten hold approximately 6%. Sequencing was done on a sample of peripheral blood. These TCRs come from a woman at least 80 years old with COVID-19, enrolled during active disease. The CDR3 runs from the conserved cysteine through the conserved F or W. The D gene is left open where the match is weak. Not every row has a clone size; where given, it reads once, few, many or a size class.

d_call: TRBD1; j_call: TRBJ1-1; v_call: TRBV6-6; clone_size: NA; cdr3_nt: TGTGCCAGCAGTTGGGACAGGTCGACTGAAGCTTTCTTT; cdr3_aa: CASSWDRSTEAFF
d_call: NA; j_call: TRBJ1-1; v_call: TRBV7-2; clone_size: NA; cdr3_nt: TGTGCCAGCAGCTTAGCCGGACAGCACATGAACACTGAAGCTTTCTTT; cdr3_aa: CASSLAGQHMNTEAFF
d_call: NA; j_call: TRBJ1-2; v_call: TRBV3-1/TRBV3-2; clone_size: once; cdr3_nt: TGTGCCAGCAGTCCGGACAGACCGCTAGTCTATGGCTACACCTTC; cdr3_aa: CASSPDRPLVYGYTF
d_call: NA; j_call: TRBJ1-2; v_call: TRBV7-9; clone_size: NA; cdr3_nt: TGTGCCAGCAGCTTAGCCGGGTCGACGGGAAAATATGGCTACACCTTC; cdr3_aa: CASSLAGSTGKYGYTF
d_call: NA; j_call: TRBJ1-5; v_call: TRBV24-1; clone_size: NA; cdr3_nt: TGTGCCACCAGTGATTACGACTATCAGCCCCAGCATTTT; cdr3_aa: CATSDYDYQPQHF
d_call: NA; j_call: TRBJ1-1; v_call: TRBV5-8; clone_size: NA; cdr3_nt: TGTGCCAGCAGTCAGCGGGGGGGGCGCGGAGCTTTCTTT; cdr3_aa: CASSQRGGRGAFF
d_call: NA; j_call: TRBJ2-6; v_call: TRBV7-6; clone_size: NA; cdr3_nt: TGTGCCAGCAGCTTAGTAGGGGCTGGGGCCAACGTCCTGACTTTC; cdr3_aa: CASSLVGAGANVLTF
d_call: NA; j_call: TRBJ1-2; v_call: TRBV18; clone_size: NA; cdr3_nt: TGTGCCAGCTCACCCCAGGGCCCGGCTAACTATGGCTACACCTTC; cdr3_aa: CASSPQGPANYGYTF
d_call: NA; j_call: TRBJ1-1; v_call: TRBV29-1; clone_size: NA; cdr3_nt: TGCAGCGTTGGAGCAATGAACACTGAAGCTTTCTTT; cdr3_aa: CSVGAMNTEAFF
d_call: TRBD1; j_call: TRBJ2-7; v_call: TRBV2; clone_size: NA; cdr3_nt: TGTGCCAGCACCACAGGGGAATCCCTCTACGAGCAGTACTTC; cdr3_aa: CASTTGESLYEQYF